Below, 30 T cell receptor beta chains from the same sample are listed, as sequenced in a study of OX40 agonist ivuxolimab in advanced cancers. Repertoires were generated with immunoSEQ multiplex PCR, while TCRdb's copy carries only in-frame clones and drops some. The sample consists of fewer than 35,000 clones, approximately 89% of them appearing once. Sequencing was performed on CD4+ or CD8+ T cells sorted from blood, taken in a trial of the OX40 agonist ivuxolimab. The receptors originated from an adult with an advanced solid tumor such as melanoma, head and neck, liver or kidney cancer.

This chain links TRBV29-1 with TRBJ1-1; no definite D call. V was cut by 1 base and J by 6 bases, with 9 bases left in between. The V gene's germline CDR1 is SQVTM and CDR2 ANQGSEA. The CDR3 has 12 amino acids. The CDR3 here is CSVEGSTAEAFF. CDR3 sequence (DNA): TGCAGCGTTGAAGGTTCCACCGCTGAAGCTTTCTTT.

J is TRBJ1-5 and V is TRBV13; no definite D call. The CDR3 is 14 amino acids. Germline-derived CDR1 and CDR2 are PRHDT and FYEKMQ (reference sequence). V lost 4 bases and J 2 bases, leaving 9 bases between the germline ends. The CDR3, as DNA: TGTGCCAGCAGCTCACTGAGGGGCAATCAGCCCCAGCATTTT. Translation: CASSSLRGNQPQHF. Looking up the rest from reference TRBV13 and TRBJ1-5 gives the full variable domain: AAGVIQSPRHLIKEKRETATLKCYPIPRHDTVYWYQQGPGQDPQFLISFYEKMQSDKGSIPDRFSAQQFSDYHSELNMSSLELGDSALYFCASSSLRGNQPQHFGDGTRLSIL.

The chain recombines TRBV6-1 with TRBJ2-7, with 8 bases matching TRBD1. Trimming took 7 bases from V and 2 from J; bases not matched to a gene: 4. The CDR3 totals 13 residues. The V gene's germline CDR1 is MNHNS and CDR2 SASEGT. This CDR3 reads CASKAGGPYEQYF. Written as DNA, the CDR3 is TGTGCCAGCAAGGCAGGGGGCCCCTACGAGCAGTACTTC.

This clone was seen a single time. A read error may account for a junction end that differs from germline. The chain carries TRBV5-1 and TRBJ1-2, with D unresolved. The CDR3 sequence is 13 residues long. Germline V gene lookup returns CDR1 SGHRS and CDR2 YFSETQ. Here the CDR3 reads CASRPNFNDGYTF. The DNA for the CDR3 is TGCGCCAGCAGACCGAACTTTAACGATGGCTACACCTTC. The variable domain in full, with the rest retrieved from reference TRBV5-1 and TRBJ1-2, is KAGVTQTPRYLIKTRGQQVTLSCSPISGHRSVSWYQQTPGQGLQFLFEYFSETQRNKGNFPGRFSGRQFSNSRSEMNVSTLELGDSALYLCASRPNFNDGYTFGSGTRLTVV.

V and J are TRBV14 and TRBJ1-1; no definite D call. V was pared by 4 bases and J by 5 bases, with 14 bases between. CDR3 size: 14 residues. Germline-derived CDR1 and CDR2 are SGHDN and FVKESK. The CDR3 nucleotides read TGTGCCAGCAGCCCCTCCCTGACTGGGACTGAAGCTTTCTTT. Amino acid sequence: CASSPSLTGTEAFF. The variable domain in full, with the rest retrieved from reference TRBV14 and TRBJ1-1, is EAGVTQFPSHSVIEKGQTVTLRCDPISGHDNLYWYRRVMGKEIKFLLHFVKESKQDESGMPNNRFLAERTGGTYSTLKVQPAELEDSGVYFCASSPSLTGTEAFFGQGTRLTVV.

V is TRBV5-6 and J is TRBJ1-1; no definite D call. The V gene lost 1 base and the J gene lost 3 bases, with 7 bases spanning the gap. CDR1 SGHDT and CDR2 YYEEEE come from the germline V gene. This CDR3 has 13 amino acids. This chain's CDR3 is CASSLFGDTEAFF. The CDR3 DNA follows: TGTGCCAGCAGCTTGTTTGGAGACACTGAAGCTTTCTTT.

The CDR3 coding sequence is TGTGCTAGTGGTTCGAGGGGCACAGATACGCAGTATTTT. Protein product: CASGSRGTDTQYF. The chain uses TRBV12-5 and TRBJ2-3; TRBD2 is a possible D gene (5 bases). Germline CDR1 is LGHNT and CDR2 is FRNRAP. The CDR3 totals 13 residues. The ends were cut back, 4 bases at V and 1 base at J, with 6 bases in the middle.

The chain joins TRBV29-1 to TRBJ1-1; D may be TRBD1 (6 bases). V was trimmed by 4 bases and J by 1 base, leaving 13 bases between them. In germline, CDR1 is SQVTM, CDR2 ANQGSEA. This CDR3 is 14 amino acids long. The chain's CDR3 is CSVAGGYGNTEAFF. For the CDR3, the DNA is TGCAGCGTTGCTGGGGGCTACGGGAACACTGAAGCTTTCTTT.

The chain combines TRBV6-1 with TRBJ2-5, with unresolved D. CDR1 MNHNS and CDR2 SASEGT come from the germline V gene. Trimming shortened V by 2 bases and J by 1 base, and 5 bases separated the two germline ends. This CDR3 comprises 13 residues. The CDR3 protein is CASSERFQETQYF. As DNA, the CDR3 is TGTGCCAGCAGTGAAAGGTTCCAAGAGACCCAGTACTTC.

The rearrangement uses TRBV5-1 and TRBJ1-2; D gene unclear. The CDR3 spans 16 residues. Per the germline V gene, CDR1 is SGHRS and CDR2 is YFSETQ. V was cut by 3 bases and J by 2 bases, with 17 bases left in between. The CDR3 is CASSSGGRAPNYGYTF. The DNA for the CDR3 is TGCGCCAGCAGCTCGGGAGGGAGGGCACCAAACTATGGCTACACCTTC.

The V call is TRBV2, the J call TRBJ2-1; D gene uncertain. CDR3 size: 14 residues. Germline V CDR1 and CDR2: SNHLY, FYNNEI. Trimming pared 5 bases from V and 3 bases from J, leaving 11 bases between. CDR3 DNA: TGTGCCAGCAGTCTGCAGGTCTTCTACAATGAGCAGTTCTTC. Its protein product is CASSLQVFYNEQFF.

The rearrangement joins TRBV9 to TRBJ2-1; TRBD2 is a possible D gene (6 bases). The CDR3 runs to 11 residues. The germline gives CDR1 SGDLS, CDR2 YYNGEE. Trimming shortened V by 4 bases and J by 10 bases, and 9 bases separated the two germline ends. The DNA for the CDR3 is TGTGCCAGCAGCCTTAGCGGAGAGCAGTTCTTC. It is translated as CASSLSGEQFF.

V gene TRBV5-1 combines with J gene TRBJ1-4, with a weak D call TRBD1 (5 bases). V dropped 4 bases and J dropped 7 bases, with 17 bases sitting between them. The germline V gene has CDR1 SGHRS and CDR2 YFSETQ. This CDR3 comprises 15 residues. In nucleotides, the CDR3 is TGCGCCAGCAGCCCCTCCGGGGACGGGCGTGAAAAACTGTTTTTT. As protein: CASSPSGDGREKLFF. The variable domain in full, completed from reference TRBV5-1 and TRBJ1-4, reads KAGVTQTPRYLIKTRGQQVTLSCSPISGHRSVSWYQQTPGQGLQFLFEYFSETQRNKGNFPGRFSGRQFSNSRSEMNVSTLELGDSALYLCASSPSGDGREKLFFGSGTQLSVL.

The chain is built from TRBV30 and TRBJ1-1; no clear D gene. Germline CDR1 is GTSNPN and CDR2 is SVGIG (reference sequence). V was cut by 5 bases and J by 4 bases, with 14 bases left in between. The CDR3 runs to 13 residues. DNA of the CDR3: TGTGCCTGGCAGGCTGCCGTGATCACTGAAGCTTTCTTT. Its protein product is CAWQAAVITEAFF.

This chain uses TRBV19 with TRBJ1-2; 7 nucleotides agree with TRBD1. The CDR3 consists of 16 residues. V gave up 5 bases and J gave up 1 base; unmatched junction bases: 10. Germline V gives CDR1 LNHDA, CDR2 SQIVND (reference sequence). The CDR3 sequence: CASSEYRGSLNYGYTF. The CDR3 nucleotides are TGTGCCAGTAGTGAGTACAGGGGCAGCCTTAACTATGGCTACACCTTC.

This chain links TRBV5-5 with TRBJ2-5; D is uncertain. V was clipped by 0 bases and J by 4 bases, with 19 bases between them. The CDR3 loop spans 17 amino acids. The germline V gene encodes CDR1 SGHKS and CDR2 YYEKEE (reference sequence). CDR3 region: CASSLGVASRGGETQYF. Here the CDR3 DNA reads TGTGCCAGCAGCTTGGGAGTCGCCAGCCGAGGCGGAGAGACCCAGTACTTC.

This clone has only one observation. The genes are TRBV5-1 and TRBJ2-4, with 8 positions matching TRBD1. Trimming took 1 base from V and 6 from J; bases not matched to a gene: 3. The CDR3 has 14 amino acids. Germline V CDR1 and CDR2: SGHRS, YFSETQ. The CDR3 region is CASSLRTGINIQYF. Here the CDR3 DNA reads TGCGCCAGCAGCTTGAGGACAGGGATAAACATTCAGTACTTC.

CDR3 sequence: CASSAPGLAGGPGGELFF. The CDR3 DNA reads as TGTGCCAGCAGCGCACCGGGACTAGCGGGAGGGCCCGGCGGGGAGCTGTTTTTT. This chain joins TRBV2 and TRBJ2-2, with 16 bases that match TRBD2. V was pared by 6 bases and J by 7 bases, with 11 bases of the junction left unmatched. The CDR3 contains 18 residues. Germline-derived CDR1 and CDR2 are SNHLY and FYNNEI.

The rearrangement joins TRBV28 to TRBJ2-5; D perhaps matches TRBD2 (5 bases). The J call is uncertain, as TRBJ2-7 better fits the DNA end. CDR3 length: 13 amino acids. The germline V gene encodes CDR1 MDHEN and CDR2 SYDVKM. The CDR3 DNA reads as TGTGCCAGCACCTCGGGGAGCTCCTACGAGCAGTACTTC. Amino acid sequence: CASTSGSSYEQYF.

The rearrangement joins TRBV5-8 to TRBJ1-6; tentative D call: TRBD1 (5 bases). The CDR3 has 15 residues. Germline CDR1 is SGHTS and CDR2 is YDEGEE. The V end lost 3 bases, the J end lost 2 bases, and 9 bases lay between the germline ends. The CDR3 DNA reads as TGTGCCAGCAGCTCCGGGACGGCCTATAATTCACCCCTCCACTTT. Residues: CASSSGTAYNSPLHF.

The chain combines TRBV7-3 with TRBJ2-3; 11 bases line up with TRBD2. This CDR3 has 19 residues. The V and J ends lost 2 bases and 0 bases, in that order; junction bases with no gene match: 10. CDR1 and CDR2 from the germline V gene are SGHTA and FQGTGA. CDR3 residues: CASSLGLAGGQTSTDTQYF. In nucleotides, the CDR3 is TGTGCCAGCAGCTTAGGCCTAGCGGGAGGACAAACTAGCACAGATACGCAGTATTTT.

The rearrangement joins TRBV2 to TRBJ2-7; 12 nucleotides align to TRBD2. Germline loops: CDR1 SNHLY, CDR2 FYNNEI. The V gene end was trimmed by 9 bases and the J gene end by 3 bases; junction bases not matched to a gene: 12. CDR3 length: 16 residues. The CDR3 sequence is CASLYRGLAGIYEQYF. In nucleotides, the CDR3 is TGTGCCAGTCTATACCGAGGACTAGCGGGGATCTACGAGCAGTACTTC.

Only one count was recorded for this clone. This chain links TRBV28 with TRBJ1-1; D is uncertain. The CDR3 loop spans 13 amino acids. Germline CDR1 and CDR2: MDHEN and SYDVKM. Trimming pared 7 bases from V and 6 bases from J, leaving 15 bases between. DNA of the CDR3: TGTGCCAGCAAGGCAGGAGGGTTGTCTGAAGCTTTCTTT. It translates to CASKAGGLSEAFF.

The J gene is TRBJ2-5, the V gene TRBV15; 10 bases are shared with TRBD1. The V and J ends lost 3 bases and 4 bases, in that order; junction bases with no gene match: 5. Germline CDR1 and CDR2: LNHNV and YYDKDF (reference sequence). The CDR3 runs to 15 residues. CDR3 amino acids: CATSRGDRGRETQYF. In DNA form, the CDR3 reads TGTGCCACCAGCAGGGGGGACAGGGGACGAGAGACCCAGTACTTC.

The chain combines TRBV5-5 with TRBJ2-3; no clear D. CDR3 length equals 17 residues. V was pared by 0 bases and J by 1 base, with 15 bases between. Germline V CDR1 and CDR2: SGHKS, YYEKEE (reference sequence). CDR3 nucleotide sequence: TGTGCCAGCAGCTTGGAGGTCAGGTTCCGCGGCACAGATACGCAGTATTTT. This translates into CASSLEVRFRGTDTQYF.

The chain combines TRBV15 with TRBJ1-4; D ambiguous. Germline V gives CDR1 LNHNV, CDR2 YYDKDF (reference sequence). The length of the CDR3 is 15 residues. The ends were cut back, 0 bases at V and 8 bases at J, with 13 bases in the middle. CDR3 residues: CATSRDKGFGEKLFF. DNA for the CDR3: TGTGCCACCAGCAGAGATAAGGGCTTCGGGGAAAAACTGTTTTTT.

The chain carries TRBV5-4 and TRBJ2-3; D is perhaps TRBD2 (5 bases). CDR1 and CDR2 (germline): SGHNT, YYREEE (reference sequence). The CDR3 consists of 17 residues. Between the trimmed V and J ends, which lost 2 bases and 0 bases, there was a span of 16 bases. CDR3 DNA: TGTGCCAGCAGCTTTTTTCTAGCAGCCTCTAGCACAGATACGCAGTATTTT. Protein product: CASSFFLAASSTDTQYF.

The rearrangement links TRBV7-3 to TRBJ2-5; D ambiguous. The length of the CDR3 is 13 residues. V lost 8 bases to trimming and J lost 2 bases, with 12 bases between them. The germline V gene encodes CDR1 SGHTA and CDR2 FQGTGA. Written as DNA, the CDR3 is TGTGCCAGCTCCCGGTCGAGTCAAGAGACCCAGTACTTC. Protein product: CASSRSSQETQYF.

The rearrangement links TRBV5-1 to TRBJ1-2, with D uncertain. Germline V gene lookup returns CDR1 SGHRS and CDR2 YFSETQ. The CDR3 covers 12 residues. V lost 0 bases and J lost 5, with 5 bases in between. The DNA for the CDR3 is TGCGCCAGCAGCTTGGGCCCGTATGGCTACACCTTC. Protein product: CASSLGPYGYTF.

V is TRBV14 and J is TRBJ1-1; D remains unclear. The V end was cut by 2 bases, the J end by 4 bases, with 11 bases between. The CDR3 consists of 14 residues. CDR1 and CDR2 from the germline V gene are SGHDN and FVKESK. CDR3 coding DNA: TGTGCCAGCAGCCAATTAAGGGCACGCACTGAAGCTTTCTTT. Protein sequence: CASSQLRARTEAFF.